This T cell receptor beta chain is drawn from a study of T cell repertoires in cytomegalovirus infection. Study conclusions and caveats: Predominance within the ex vivo response was attributable to HLA-C-restricted CMV-specific TCR beta clonotypes.

Germline V gene sequence: CDR1 SQVTM, CDR2 ANQGSEA. V shed 4 bases, J shed 5 bases, and the junction held 6 bases outside the gene matches. CDR3 length equals 14 residues. MiXCR was run by TCRdb on the reads, yielding one entry per CDR3 protein. The sample lists 900,000 to 950,000 distinct CDR3 sequences; roughly 30% were seen once. A word on this clonotype: What it binds is not known.

This sequence was found in a human donor in good health (CMV status not recorded). Some clones in this sample may be carry-over from other donors' samples. The V gene is TRBV29-1, the J gene TRBJ2-1; 9 positions match TRBD1. The material was cultured CD8+ T cells from PBMCs, obtained from culture after CMV antigen stimulation. For the CDR3, the DNA is TGCAGCGTTGGGCGGACAGGGGCGAACAATGAGCAGTTCTTC. This gives the protein CSVGRTGANNEQFF.